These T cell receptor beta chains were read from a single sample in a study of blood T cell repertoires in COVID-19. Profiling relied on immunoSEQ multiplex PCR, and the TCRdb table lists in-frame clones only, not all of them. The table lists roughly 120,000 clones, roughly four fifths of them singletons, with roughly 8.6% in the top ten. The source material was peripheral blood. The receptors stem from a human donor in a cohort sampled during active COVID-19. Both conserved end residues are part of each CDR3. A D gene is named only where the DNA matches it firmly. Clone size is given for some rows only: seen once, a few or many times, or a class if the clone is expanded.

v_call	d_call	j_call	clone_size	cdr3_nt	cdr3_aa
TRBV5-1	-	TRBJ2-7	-	TGCGCCAGCAGCCTGAGCGACAGTTTTGCCTACGAGCAGTACTTC	CASSLSDSFAYEQYF
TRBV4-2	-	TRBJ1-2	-	TGTGCCAGCAGCTCTATGACATCTGAGAGCGGGGGCTACACCTTC	CASSSMTSESGGYTF
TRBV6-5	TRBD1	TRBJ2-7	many	TGTGCCAGCAGCGCGGGACAGGGTTTCTACGAGCAGTACTTC	CASSAGQGFYEQYF
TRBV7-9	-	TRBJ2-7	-	TGTGCCAGCAGCTTAGGAAGTGTCGGAGACGAGCAGTACTTC	CASSLGSVGDEQYF
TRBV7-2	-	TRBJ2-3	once	TGTGCCAGCAGCTTAGCGGGGCGGGGAAGAGGAGATACGCAGTATTTT	CASSLAGRGRGDTQYF
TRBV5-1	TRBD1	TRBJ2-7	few	TGCGCCAGCAGCTCCGGACAGGGGAGGCCCTACGAGCAGTACTTC	CASSSGQGRPYEQYF
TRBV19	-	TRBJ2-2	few	TGTGCCAGTAGTATCCCAGTTGGCACCGGGGAGCTGTTTTTT	CASSIPVGTGELFF
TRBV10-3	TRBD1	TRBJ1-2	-	TGTGCCATCAGTGTACAGAGGGACAGGGGCGACTATGGCTACACCTTC	CAISVQRDRGDYGYTF
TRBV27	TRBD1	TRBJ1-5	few	TGTGCCAGCAGGCGGACAGGGGCGTTGCAGCCCCAGCATTTT	CASRRTGALQPQHF
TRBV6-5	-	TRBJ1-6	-	TGTGCCAGCAGTTACGACCTCGGGTATAATTCACCCCTCCACTTT	CASSYDLGYNSPLHF
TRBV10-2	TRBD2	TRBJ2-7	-	TGCGCCAGCAGTGAGCCCATGGGCGGGAGGGGGAACGAGCAGTACTTC	CASSEPMGGRGNEQYF
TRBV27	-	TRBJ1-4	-	TGTGCCAGCAGTTCCAGGGTTTATGGGGTCGATGAAAAACTGTTTTTT	CASSSRVYGVDEKLFF
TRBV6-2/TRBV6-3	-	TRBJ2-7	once	TGTGCCAGCAGTTATGGACTATCCTACGAGCAGTACTTC	CASSYGLSYEQYF
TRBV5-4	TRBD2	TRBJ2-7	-	TGTGCCAGCAGCTTGGGGACTAGCGGTTACGAGCAGTACTTC	CASSLGTSGYEQYF
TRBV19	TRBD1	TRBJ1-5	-	TGTGCCAGTAGTCAACAGGGGACAAATCAGCCCCAGCATTTT	CASSQQGTNQPQHF
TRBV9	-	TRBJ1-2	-	TGTGCCAGCAGCGTAGTCGGGGTAAGAGTCCCCGCTTATGGCTACACCTTC	CASSVVGVRVPAYGYTF